This TCR beta chain was documented in a study of naive and memory T cell subsets. Germline V lookup: CDR1 DFQATT, CDR2 SNEGSKA (reference sequence). Trimming removed 7 bases at V and 8 bases at J, with 24 bases between. CDR3 length: 16 residues. This clonotype was recorded many times. Its target is unknown. An equimolar mix of two oligonucleotides served as the beta constant-region primer for TRBC1 and TRBC2. Four rounds of PCR amplified the ligated cDNA using nested alpha and beta constant-region primers plus SP2. TCRdb called the UMI-ligation and nested PCR reads again in MiXCR, with one record for every CDR3 protein. The sample lists around 17,000 distinct CDR3 sequences, about 9% occurring once. General study points: Clonotypes are single alpha or beta chains, not paired receptors. In naive cells, over 90% of TCR sequences were seen only once.

V usage is TRBV20-1 and J usage is TRBJ1-6; D gene unclear. The sequenced sample was central memory CD8+ T cells from blood. This receptor was obtained from a human donor in good health. CDR3 DNA sequence: TGCAGTGGGGTCACCACAGATGGGGTAGAATATTCACCCCTCCACTTT. As protein: CSGVTTDGVEYSPLHF.